This T cell receptor beta chain is drawn from a study of shared T cell receptors in the human thymus. Produced via immunoSEQ multiplex PCR; TCRdb's table is partial and in-frame only. This sample has hundreds of thousands of clones; 70% to 90% occur once, and the top ten carry over 0.008%. The CDR3 covers 16 residues. Germline CDR1 and CDR2: MNHEY and SMNVEV (reference sequence). Trimming removed 5 bases from V and 0 bases from J; junction bases left unmatched: 5. These data also formed part of another study, on human thymus T cells.

Sequencing input: thymocytes. The V gene is TRBV27, the J gene TRBJ2-2; TRBD2 matches at 8 bases. This TCR came from a boy younger than two with a congenital heart defect. The chain's CDR3 is CASSPSGRSNTGELFF. For the CDR3, the DNA is TGTGCCAGCAGTCCTAGCGGGCGATCGAACACCGGGGAGCTGTTTTTT.